The source of this T cell receptor beta chain is a study of T cells in tuberculosis. Measured with immunoSEQ multiplex PCR; TCRdb has only the in-frame clones, and not every one. Among roughly 35,000 clones listed, 94% were seen once. Trimming left V 3 bases short and J 6 bases short, with 13 bases between. CDR3 length equals 13 residues. Germline CDR1 is SQVTM and CDR2 is ANQGSEA. This sequence joins TRBV29-1 and TRBJ2-3; D is uncertain. The clonotype was recovered from a donor aged 10 to 29 with latent tuberculosis or without tuberculosis infection. Some clones in this sample may be carry-over from other donors' samples. The sequenced material came from PBMCs. CDR3: CSVDPITPDTQYF. CDR3 nucleotides: TGCAGCGTTGACCCAATTACTCCGGATACGCAGTATTTT.